The 27 T cell receptor beta chains below come from one sample, sequenced in a study of blood T cell repertoires in COVID-19. Data came from immunoSEQ multiplex PCR; TCRdb stores just in-frame clones and leaves some out. The sample lists hundreds of thousands of clones; nearly 90% were seen once. Sequencing was performed on PBMCs or T cells enriched from blood (not recorded which). The receptors originated from a woman between 18 and 30 years old with acute COVID-19.

This CDR3 is CASSELAGGRDTQYF. The CDR3 DNA reads as TGTGCCAGCAGCGAGCTAGCGGGGGGGAGAGATACGCAGTATTTT. The rearrangement joins TRBV28 to TRBJ2-3, with 12 bases lining up with TRBD2. Germline loops: CDR1 MDHEN, CDR2 SYDVKM. This CDR3 contains 15 residues. The V gene end was trimmed by 6 bases and the J gene end by 5 bases; junction bases not matched to a gene: 6.

The chain joins TRBV2 to TRBJ1-1, with D perhaps TRBD1 (5 bases). Germline V gives CDR1 SNHLY, CDR2 FYNNEI. Trimming took 5 bases from V and 3 from J, leaving 16 bases between them. CDR3 length: 15 amino acids. CDR3 nucleotide sequence: TGTGCCAGCAGTATTCAGGGTGTTATGGACACTGAAGCTTTCTTT. Its translation: CASSIQGVMDTEAFF. The whole variable domain, filled in from reference TRBV2 and TRBJ1-1, reads EPEVTQTPSHQVTQMGQEVILRCVPISNHLYFYWYRQILGQKVEFLVSFYNNEISEKSEIFDDQFSVERPDGSNFTLKIRSTKLEDSAMYFCASSIQGVMDTEAFFGQGTRLTVV.

This clone was seen only once. The chain uses TRBV28 and TRBJ1-6; 9 bases align to TRBD1. J lost 6 bases, V lost 5 bases, and 8 bases had no gene match. Germline V lookup: CDR1 MDHEN, CDR2 SYDVKM. This CDR3 has 16 amino acids. Written as DNA, the CDR3 is TGTGCCAGCAGTATATACGGGACAGGGATTAATTCACCCCTCCACTTT. It specifies CASSIYGTGINSPLHF.

The CDR3 DNA sequence: TGTGCCAGCAGTTTACAAGGGAGGGAGACCCAGTACTTC. Translated: CASSLQGRETQYF. The chain joins TRBV12-3 or TRBV12-4 to TRBJ2-5; TRBD2 is a possible D gene (6 bases). Deletions cut 2 bases from V and 5 bases from J, with 9 bases between. The length of the CDR3 is 13 residues.

This sequence joins TRBV7-9 and TRBJ2-1; 8 bases are shared with TRBD2. The trim removed 5 bases at V and 14 bases at J, leaving 11 bases unmatched. CDR1 is SEHNR, CDR2 FQNEAQ, per germline (reference sequence). The CDR3 is 13 residues long. The CDR3 sequence is CASSPHEGTRKFF. In DNA, the CDR3 is TGTGCCAGCAGCCCACATGAGGGGACTAGAAAGTTCTTC.

The rearrangement links TRBV2 to TRBJ1-1, with 9 bases matching TRBD1. The J segment lost 4 bases and the V segment lost 4 bases, leaving 7 bases of the junction unmatched. This CDR3 is built from 15 residues. CDR1 SNHLY and CDR2 FYNNEI come from the germline V gene. This CDR3 is CASSVNRGPVTEAFF. CDR3 nucleotides: TGTGCCAGCAGTGTTAACAGGGGGCCTGTCACTGAAGCTTTCTTT. Variable domain in full (rest from reference TRBV2 and TRBJ1-1): EPEVTQTPSHQVTQMGQEVILRCVPISNHLYFYWYRQILGQKVEFLVSFYNNEISEKSEIFDDQFSVERPDGSNFTLKIRSTKLEDSAMYFCASSVNRGPVTEAFFGQGTRLTVV.

The chain is built from TRBV9 and TRBJ2-1; D unclear. There are 11 residues in the CDR3. Germline V lookup: CDR1 SGDLS, CDR2 YYNGEE. Deletions cut 0 bases from V and 7 bases from J, with 2 bases between. The CDR3: CASSVANEQFF. CDR3 DNA sequence: TGTGCCAGCAGCGTAGCGAATGAGCAGTTCTTC.

This sequence joins TRBV2 and TRBJ2-7; D remains ambiguous. The CDR3 has 12 amino acids. Trimming pared 8 bases from V and 3 bases from J, leaving 11 bases between. CDR1 is SNHLY and CDR2 is FYNNEI in the germline V gene. The chain's CDR3 is CASVYDSYEQYF. In nucleotides, the CDR3 is TGTGCCAGCGTCTACGATAGCTACGAGCAGTACTTC. Combining the CDR3 with reference TRBV2 and TRBJ2-7 gives the whole variable domain EPEVTQTPSHQVTQMGQEVILRCVPISNHLYFYWYRQILGQKVEFLVSFYNNEISEKSEIFDDQFSVERPDGSNFTLKIRSTKLEDSAMYFCASVYDSYEQYFGPGTRLTVT.

This clone was recorded only once. The chain recombines TRBV7-9 with TRBJ2-7, with unresolved D. The CDR3 consists of 14 residues. Per the germline V gene, CDR1 is SEHNR and CDR2 is FQNEAQ (reference sequence). Trimming stripped 2 bases from V and 0 bases from J, with 8 bases between. The DNA for the CDR3 is TGTGCCAGCAGCTTACAAGTGAGCTCCTACGAGCAGTACTTC. It translates to CASSLQVSSYEQYF.

V gene TRBV27 combines with J gene TRBJ2-3, with 8 bases that match TRBD2. The length of the CDR3 is 14 residues. Germline trimming cut 3 bases from V and 1 base from J; bases unmatched to any gene: 0. The germline V gene has CDR1 MNHEY and CDR2 SMNVEV (reference sequence). CDR3 sequence reads: CASSLTSGTDTQYF. DNA for the CDR3: TGTGCCAGCAGTTTGACTAGCGGCACAGATACGCAGTATTTT.

This rearrangement joins TRBV9 to TRBJ2-1, with TRBD2 matching 15 bases. Germline trimming cut 6 bases from V and 8 bases from J; bases unmatched to any gene: 6. Germline V gene lookup returns CDR1 SGDLS and CDR2 YYNGEE. The CDR3 sequence is 15 residues long. CDR3 loop: CASTRTSGRGDEQFF. In DNA form, the CDR3 reads TGTGCCAGCACCCGGACTAGCGGGAGGGGGGATGAGCAGTTCTTC.

The V and J genes are TRBV7-9 and TRBJ2-6, with 7 bases identical to TRBD1. CDR1 is SEHNR, CDR2 FQNEAQ, per germline (reference sequence). This CDR3 is 19 amino acids long. The V and J ends lost 1 base and 0 bases, in that order; junction bases with no gene match: 9. CDR3 in amino acids: CASSLVWTGTISGANVLTF. The CDR3 region has the DNA TGTGCCAGCAGCTTAGTGTGGACAGGAACAATCTCTGGGGCCAACGTCCTGACTTTC. Using reference TRBV7-9 and TRBJ2-6 for the parts outside the CDR3, the full variable domain is DTGVSQNPRHKITKRGQNVTFRCDPISEHNRLYWYRQTLGQGPEFLTYFQNEAQLEKSRLLSDRFSAERPKGSFSTLEIQRTEQGDSAMYLCASSLVWTGTISGANVLTFGAGSRLTVL.

This sequence joins TRBV6-6 and TRBJ1-1; possible D gene TRBD1, 5 bases. This CDR3 comprises 13 residues. CDR1 is MNHNY and CDR2 is SVGAGI in the germline V gene (reference sequence). V gave up 0 bases and J gave up 3 bases, with 5 bases separating them. The CDR3 DNA is TGTGCCAGCAGTTACTCGACAGACACTGAAGCTTTCTTT. Protein sequence: CASSYSTDTEAFF.

V gene TRBV5-5 combines with J gene TRBJ1-5; D may be TRBD1 (6 bases). This CDR3 is built from 14 residues. In germline, CDR1 is SGHKS, CDR2 YYEKEE (reference sequence). V shed 0 bases and J shed 7 bases, with 11 bases lying between them. CDR3: CASSLGRGRQPQHF. CDR3 bases: TGTGCCAGCAGCTTGGGCAGGGGACGGCAGCCCCAGCATTTT.

The V gene is TRBV28, the J gene TRBJ1-5, with D unclear. Trimming took 4 bases from V and 11 from J, leaving 18 bases between them. Germline assignment: CDR1 MDHEN and CDR2 SYDVKM. The CDR3 has 14 amino acids. The CDR3 DNA is TGTGCCAGCAGTTCCCACCTATCCCCGGGTTCCCAGCATTTT. It is translated as CASSSHLSPGSQHF.

The sample holds one count of this clone. The chain joins TRBV5-1 to TRBJ2-7, with D tentatively TRBD2 (5 bases). The CDR3 spans 14 residues. CDR1 SGHRS and CDR2 YFSETQ come from the germline V gene. Trimming removed 2 bases from V and 1 base from J, with 10 bases in between. As DNA, the CDR3 is TGCGCCAGCAGCTTAGCGGCCTCTTCCTACGAGCAGTACTTC. Protein sequence: CASSLAASSYEQYF.

The chain recombines TRBV28 with TRBJ1-5, with D possibly TRBD1 on 6 matching bases. CDR3 length equals 15 residues. The germline V and J ends were trimmed by 3 bases and 7 bases, with 16 bases remaining between them. Germline V gives CDR1 MDHEN, CDR2 SYDVKM. The DNA of the CDR3 is TGTGCCAGCAGTTTTGGGGGGAGGGGGAAGCAGCCCCAGCATTTT. Protein sequence: CASSFGGRGKQPQHF.

This clone appeared a few times. The gene calls are TRBV27 and TRBJ1-2, with D possibly TRBD1 on 5 matching bases. Trimming stripped 3 bases from V and 0 bases from J, with 20 bases between. The V gene's germline CDR1 is MNHEY and CDR2 SMNVEV (reference sequence). The CDR3 covers 18 residues. The CDR3 DNA reads as TGTGCCAGCAGTTTGGCGGGGTTAAAAGGGGTGGCTAACTATGGCTACACCTTC. Translating gives CASSLAGLKGVANYGYTF.

The V and J genes are TRBV3-1 (or the pseudogene TRBV3-2) and TRBJ2-5; tentative D call: TRBD1 (6 bases). The V end was cut by 4 bases, the J end by 5 bases, with 17 bases between. Germline V gives CDR1 LGHDT, CDR2 YNNKEL (reference sequence). The CDR3 contains 15 residues. The CDR3 nucleotides read TGTGCCAGCAGCCTATCACAGGGCCCGGGGGAGACCCAGTACTTC. Protein product: CASSLSQGPGETQYF.

This sequence joins TRBV27 and TRBJ2-1, with 7 positions matching TRBD1. CDR3 length: 14 residues. Germline loops: CDR1 MNHEY, CDR2 SMNVEV (reference sequence). Germline trimming cut 9 bases from V and 3 bases from J; bases unmatched to any gene: 8. The CDR3 DNA reads as TGTGCCAGTAAACCCGGGACAGTCTACAATGAGCAGTTCTTC. Translated: CASKPGTVYNEQFF.

This clone was counted at least ten times. The chain couples TRBV30 to TRBJ1-3; D is undetermined. Germline values: CDR1 GTSNPN, CDR2 SVGIG (reference sequence). The V and J ends lost 0 bases and 2 bases respectively, with 11 bases between them. This CDR3 contains 15 residues. The CDR3 loop reads CAWSVSPGTGNTIYF. The CDR3 region has the DNA TGTGCCTGGAGTGTATCCCCGGGGACTGGAAACACCATATATTTT.

The chain recombines TRBV28 with TRBJ1-2; D gene uncertain. Between the trimmed V and J ends, which lost 7 bases and 10 bases, there was a span of 7 bases. This CDR3 comprises 9 residues. Per germline, CDR1 MDHEN and CDR2 SYDVKM. The CDR3, as DNA: TGTGCCAGCACAGAAACCTACACCTTC. Translated, it gives CASTETYTF.

This chain's CDR3 is CASSFERDTEAFF. The CDR3 nucleotides are TGTGCCAGCAGTTTCGAGAGGGACACTGAAGCTTTCTTT. The chain has TRBV12-3 or TRBV12-4 and TRBJ1-1; unclear D gene. This CDR3 spans 13 amino acids. Trimming took 3 bases from V and 3 from J, leaving 8 bases between them.

The gene calls are TRBV7-9 and TRBJ1-1, with TRBD1 matching over 9 bases. The CDR3 is 14 residues long. Trimming removed 5 bases from V and 4 bases from J; junction bases left unmatched: 5. CDR1 SEHNR and CDR2 FQNEAQ come from the germline V gene (reference sequence). Here the CDR3 reads CASSPDRGSTEAFF. The DNA of the CDR3 is TGTGCCAGCAGCCCGGACAGGGGCTCCACTGAAGCTTTCTTT. The full variable domain, with the rest looked up from reference TRBV7-9 and TRBJ1-1, is DTGVSQNPRHKITKRGQNVTFRCDPISEHNRLYWYRQTLGQGPEFLTYFQNEAQLEKSRLLSDRFSAERPKGSFSTLEIQRTEQGDSAMYLCASSPDRGSTEAFFGQGTRLTVV.

The rearrangement joins TRBV2 to TRBJ1-4, with TRBD1 matching over 10 bases. V was pared by 6 bases and J by 5 bases, with 3 bases of the junction left unmatched. The CDR3 loop spans 14 amino acids. CDR1 is SNHLY, CDR2 FYNNEI, per germline. The CDR3 sequence: CASRPGQGNEKLFF. The DNA of the CDR3 is TGTGCCAGCAGGCCGGGACAGGGGAATGAAAAACTGTTTTTT. The complete variable domain, with remaining parts taken from reference TRBV2 and TRBJ1-4, reads EPEVTQTPSHQVTQMGQEVILRCVPISNHLYFYWYRQILGQKVEFLVSFYNNEISEKSEIFDDQFSVERPDGSNFTLKIRSTKLEDSAMYFCASRPGQGNEKLFFGSGTQLSVL.

The chain carries TRBV6-2 or TRBV6-3 and TRBJ2-7, with TRBD2 as a possible D gene (5 bases). The CDR3 contains 16 residues. Germline CDR1 reads MNHEY; CDR2 reads SVGEGT. Trimming pared 0 bases from V and 3 bases from J, leaving 15 bases between. CDR3 sequence (DNA): TGTGCCAGCAGTTACTCGACTACCAGCCTAGTCTACGAGCAGTACTTC. Translation gives CASSYSTTSLVYEQYF.

J is TRBJ1-5 and V is TRBV24-1; a weak D match, TRBD1 (6 bases). Trimming took 1 base from V and 7 from J, leaving 10 bases between them. Germline CDR1 is KGHDR and CDR2 is SFDVKD. This CDR3 comprises 14 residues. CDR3: CATSDFAGTQPQHF. The CDR3 coding sequence is TGTGCCACCAGTGATTTTGCAGGGACACAGCCCCAGCATTTT.